The 14 T cell receptor beta chains below were found in one sample sequenced in a study of blood T cells in healthy people across ages. Together with a sample-barcoded 5' primer, a J-beta primer mix was included in a second PCR lasting 7 to 11 cycles. TCRdb itself ran the 5' RACE reads through MiXCR, one entry per CDR3 protein. The data show some 700,000 distinct CDR3 sequences, about a fifth seen once. Sequencing was performed on blood. These receptors were obtained from a man in his 70s in good health.

This clonotype came up a few times. The CDR3 loop is CASISLRGGSYEQYF. The CDR3 DNA reads as TGTGCCAGTATTTCCTTACGGGGCGGTTCCTACGAGCAGTACTTC. The chain recombines TRBV28 with TRBJ2-7; D is tentatively TRBD1 or TRBD2 (5 bases each). CDR1 and CDR2 (germline): MDHEN, SYDVKM. There are 15 residues in the CDR3. With 9 bases removed from V and 1 base from J, the gap between germline ends came to 19 bases. The variable domain in full, with the rest retrieved from reference TRBV28 and TRBJ2-7, is DVKVTQSSRYLVKRTGEKVFLECVQDMDHENMFWYRQDPGLGLRLIYFSYDVKMKEKGDIPEGYSVSREKKERFSLILESASTNQTSMYLCASISLRGGSYEQYFGPGTRLTVT.

There are a few counts of this clonotype. This sequence joins TRBV18 and TRBJ2-5; D not resolved. Judging by the DNA end, TRBJ2-1 fits better; the J call may be wrong. The CDR3 has 12 residues. Germline CDR1 KGHSH, CDR2 LQKENI. CDR3 DNA sequence: TGTGCCAGCTCACCACAAGGATCTGAGCAGTTCTTC. Protein product: CASSPQGSEQFF.

This clonotype came up a few times. V is TRBV21-1 and J is TRBJ2-5. The J call may be wrong; the DNA end is better matched by TRBJ2-7. TRBV21-1 is assigned pseudogene status. The CDR3 totals 10 residues. The CDR3: CASPGYEQYV. CDR3 coding DNA: TGTGCCAGCCCTGGGTACGAGCAGTACGTC.

This chain links TRBV5-1 with TRBJ1-1, with D possibly matching TRBD1 (5 bases). The V gene's germline CDR1 is SGHRS and CDR2 YFSETQ. CDR3 size: 13 residues. Trimming took off 2 bases at V and 6 bases at J, with 11 bases between the two ends. CDR3 sequence (DNA): TGCGCCAGCAGCTTTGCAGGGATTGCTGAAGCTTTCTTT. Its protein product is CASSFAGIAEAFF.

This clonotype was counted between two and nine times. This chain connects TRBV4-2 to TRBJ2-2; 8 nucleotides agree with TRBD1. Germline V gene sequence: CDR1 LGHNA, CDR2 YNFKEQ. The ends lost 4 bases at V and 14 bases at J; junction bases unmatched: 3. The length of the CDR3 is 11 residues. The CDR3 is CASSPDRVLFF. CDR3 DNA: TGTGCCAGCAGCCCGGACAGGGTTCTGTTTTTT.

V and J are TRBV6-1 and TRBJ1-1; no firm D call. V lost 5 bases to trimming and J lost 1 base, with 14 bases between them. CDR1 MNHNS and CDR2 SASEGT come from the germline V gene. CDR3 size: 15 residues. CDR3 in DNA: TGTGCCAGCAGTCTCCGTCCCGGCGAGAACACTGAAGCTTTCTTT. It specifies CASSLRPGENTEAFF.

Many counts were recorded for this clonotype. The gene calls are TRBV12-3 or TRBV12-4 and TRBJ2-7, with D perhaps TRBD1 or TRBD2 (5 bases each). This CDR3 has 15 residues. V gave up 6 bases and J gave up 0 bases, with 15 bases separating them. DNA for the CDR3: TGTGCCAGCAGCGAACCGGGACGGGCCTCCTACGAGCAGTACTTC. Amino acids: CASSEPGRASYEQYF.

V is TRBV28 and J is TRBJ2-5, with 7 nucleotides matching TRBD1. TRBJ2-7 matches the DNA end more closely, so the J call is doubtful. Germline CDR1 and CDR2: MDHEN and SYDVKM. The CDR3 length is 14 residues. CDR3 amino acids: CASRNGTAFYEQYF. CDR3 bases: TGTGCCAGCAGGAATGGGACAGCGTTCTACGAGCAGTACTTC.

The J gene is TRBJ2-4, the V gene TRBV20-1, with D possibly TRBD2 on 5 matching bases. The CDR3 totals 15 residues. V was pared by 6 bases and J by 6 bases, with 21 bases between. Germline values: CDR1 DFQATT, CDR2 SNEGSKA (reference sequence). CDR3 in DNA: TGCAGTGCCAACCGTGTGGGCCTACGGGGAAACATTCAGTACTTC. Its translation is CSANRVGLRGNIQYF.

Written as DNA, the CDR3 is TGCAGCGTTGAAAACAGGGCTACCGGGGAGCTGTTTTTT. It encodes CSVENRATGELFF. The chain carries TRBV29-1 and TRBJ2-2; possible D gene TRBD1, 6 bases. The germline gives CDR1 SQVTM, CDR2 ANQGSEA. This CDR3 comprises 13 residues. The V end lost 2 bases, the J end lost 5 bases, and 9 bases lay between the germline ends.

The chain recombines TRBV6-1 with TRBJ2-3, with 7 nucleotides matching TRBD1. V dropped 5 bases and J dropped 2; count of bases not matched to a gene: 13. From germline, CDR1 is MNHNS and CDR2 SASEGT. The CDR3 extends over 17 amino acids. The CDR3 DNA reads TGTGCCAGCAGTCGTATCACAGGGGCGATAAACACAGATACGCAGTATTTT. Protein product: CASSRITGAINTDTQYF.

The sample holds many counts of this clonotype. The chain combines TRBV29-1 with TRBJ2-1, with D perhaps matching TRBD2 (5 bases). This CDR3 comprises 14 residues. V shed 3 bases and J shed 2 bases, with 11 bases lying between them. CDR1 is SQVTM, CDR2 ANQGSEA, per germline. The CDR3 reads CSVDAGNTYNEQFF. The CDR3 DNA follows: TGCAGCGTTGATGCGGGTAATACCTACAATGAGCAGTTCTTC.

This clonotype was observed a few times. The chain has TRBV7-2 and TRBJ2-1; TRBD1 aligns across 10 bases. This CDR3 is built from 18 residues. Looked up from germline, CDR1 is SGHTA and CDR2 is FQGNSA. The V gene end was trimmed by 3 bases and the J gene end by 0 bases; junction bases not matched to a gene: 8. The CDR3 nucleotides read TGTGCCAGCAGCTTCGGGACAGGGGTTTTGGTCTCCTACAATGAGCAGTTCTTC. Protein: CASSFGTGVLVSYNEQFF.

This clonotype was detected a few times. This sequence joins TRBV27 and TRBJ2-1, with TRBD1 matching 8 bases. After removal of 7 bases from V and 1 base from J, the junction contained 6 bases not matched to a gene. Germline CDR1 and CDR2: MNHEY and SMNVEV (reference sequence). This CDR3 is 15 amino acids long. DNA for the CDR3: TGTGCCAGCAAGTTTGGGACAGGATCCTACAATGAGCAGTTCTTC. Translated: CASKFGTGSYNEQFF.